The clone carrying this T cell receptor (beta chain) was counted many times. This record belongs to a study of early T cells in non-severe SARS-CoV-2 infection. TCRdb re-analysed the 5' RACE reads in MiXCR, keeping a single row per CDR3 protein. The sample has tens of thousands of distinct CDR3 sequences; 12% are singletons. Deletions cut 2 bases from V and 7 bases from J, with 12 bases between. This CDR3 is 13 amino acids long. This TCR was recovered from an adult who was a healthcare worker with PCR-confirmed SARS-CoV-2 infection or an uninfected control (not recorded which). Sequencing used whole blood. The genes are TRBV12-3 or TRBV12-4 and TRBJ2-7; D may be TRBD2 (5 bases). The CDR3 DNA follows: TGTGCCAGCAGTTTAACCTTGACGGGGGAGCAGTACTTC. Its translation: CASSLTLTGEQYF.